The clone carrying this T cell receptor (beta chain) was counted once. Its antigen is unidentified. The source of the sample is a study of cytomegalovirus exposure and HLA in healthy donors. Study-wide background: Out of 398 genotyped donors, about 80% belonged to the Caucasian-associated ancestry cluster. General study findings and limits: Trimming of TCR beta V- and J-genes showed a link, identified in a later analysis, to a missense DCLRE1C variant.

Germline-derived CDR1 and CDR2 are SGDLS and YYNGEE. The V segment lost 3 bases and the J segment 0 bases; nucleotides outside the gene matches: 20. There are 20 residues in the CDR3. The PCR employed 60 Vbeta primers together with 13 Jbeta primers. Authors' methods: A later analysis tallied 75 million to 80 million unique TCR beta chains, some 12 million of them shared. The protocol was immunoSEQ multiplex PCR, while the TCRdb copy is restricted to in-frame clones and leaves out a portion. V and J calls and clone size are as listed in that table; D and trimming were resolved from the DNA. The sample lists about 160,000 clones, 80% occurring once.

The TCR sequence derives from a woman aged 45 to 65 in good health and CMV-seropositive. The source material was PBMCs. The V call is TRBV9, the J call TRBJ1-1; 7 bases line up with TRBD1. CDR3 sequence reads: CASSAEQIRTGQILNTEAFF. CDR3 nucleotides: TGTGCCAGCAGCGCCGAACAAATAAGGACAGGCCAGATCCTGAACACTGAAGCTTTCTTT.